In its sample, the clone carrying this T cell receptor beta chain is medium-sized. Its specificity is unknown. This beta chain is a stray sequence in a library constructed for alpha chains; its clone size is not meaningful. V was pared by 6 bases and J by 6 bases, with 12 bases between. Germline CDR1 and CDR2: MNHEY and SVGEGT. CDR3 size: 12 residues. This specimen belongs to a study of spatial heterogeneity in lung cancer. Overall study results and limits: Tumoral mutation counts were tracked by counts of expanded intratumoral alpha and beta TCRs.

TCRdb analysed the 5' RACE reads with MiXCR anew, one entry per CDR3 protein. This sample has under 5,000 distinct CDR3 sequences, with more than 6.5% found just once. Time point of the sample: sample taken at primary tumor resection. Samples came from roughly 70 TRACERx patients with untreated early-stage lung cancer. Sequencing used lung tumor tissue, obtained at surgery. The chain has TRBV6-2 or TRBV6-3 and TRBJ2-7, with D hard to call. The TCR originated in a male donor with early-stage non-small cell lung cancer. This chain's CDR3 is CASSPGYLEQYF. The CDR3 bases are TGTGCCAGCAGCCCCGGGTATCTCGAGCAGTACTTC.